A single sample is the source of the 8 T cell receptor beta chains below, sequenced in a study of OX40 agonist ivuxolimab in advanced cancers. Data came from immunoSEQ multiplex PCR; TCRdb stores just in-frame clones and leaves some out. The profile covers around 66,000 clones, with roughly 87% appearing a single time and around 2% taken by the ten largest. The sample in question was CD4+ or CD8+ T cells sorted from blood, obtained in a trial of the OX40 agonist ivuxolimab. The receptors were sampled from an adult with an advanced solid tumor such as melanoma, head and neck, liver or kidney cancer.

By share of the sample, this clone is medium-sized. CDR3 DNA: TGTGCCATCGACCGACAGAACTATGGCTACACCTTC. It yields the protein CAIDRQNYGYTF. This chain connects TRBV28 to TRBJ1-2; weak D call: TRBD1 (5 bases). V lost 10 bases and J lost 2, with 11 bases in between. Looked up from germline, CDR1 is MDHEN and CDR2 is SYDVKM. CDR3 length: 12 residues.

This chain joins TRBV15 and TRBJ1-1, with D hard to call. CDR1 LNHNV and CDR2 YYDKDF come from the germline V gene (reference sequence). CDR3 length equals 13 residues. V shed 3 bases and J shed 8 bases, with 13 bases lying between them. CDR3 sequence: CATSRMPLTEAFF. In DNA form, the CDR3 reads TGTGCCACCAGCAGGATGCCCTTAACCGAAGCTTTCTTT.

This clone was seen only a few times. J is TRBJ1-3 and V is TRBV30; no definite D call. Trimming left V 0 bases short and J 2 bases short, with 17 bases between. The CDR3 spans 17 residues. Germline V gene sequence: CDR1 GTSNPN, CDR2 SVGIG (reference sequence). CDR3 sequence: CAWSVANGFAPGNTIYF. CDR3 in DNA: TGTGCCTGGAGTGTAGCGAACGGCTTTGCGCCTGGAAACACCATATATTTT.

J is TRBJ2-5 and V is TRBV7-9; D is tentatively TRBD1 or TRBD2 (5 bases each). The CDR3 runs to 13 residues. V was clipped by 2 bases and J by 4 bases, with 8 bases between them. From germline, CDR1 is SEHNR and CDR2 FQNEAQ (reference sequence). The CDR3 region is CASSLSGRETQYF. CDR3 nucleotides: TGTGCCAGCAGCTTATCAGGGAGAGAGACCCAGTACTTC. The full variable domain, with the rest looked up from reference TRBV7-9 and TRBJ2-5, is DTGVSQNPRHKITKRGQNVTFRCDPISEHNRLYWYRQTLGQGPEFLTYFQNEAQLEKSRLLSDRFSAERPKGSFSTLEIQRTEQGDSAMYLCASSLSGRETQYFGPGTRLLVL.

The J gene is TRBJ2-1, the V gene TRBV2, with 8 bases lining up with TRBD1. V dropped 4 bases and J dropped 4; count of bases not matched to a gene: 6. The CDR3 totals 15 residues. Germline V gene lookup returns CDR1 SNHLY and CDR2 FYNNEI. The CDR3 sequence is CASSGDRNRYNEQFF. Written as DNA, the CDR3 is TGTGCCAGCAGTGGGGACAGGAACCGATACAATGAGCAGTTCTTC.

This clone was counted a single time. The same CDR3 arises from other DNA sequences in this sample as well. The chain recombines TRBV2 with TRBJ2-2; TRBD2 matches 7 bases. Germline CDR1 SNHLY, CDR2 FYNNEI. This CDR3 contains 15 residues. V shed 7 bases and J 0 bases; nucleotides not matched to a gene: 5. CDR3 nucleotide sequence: TGTGCCAGCACCGAGCTAGCGGCGAACACCGGGGAGCTGTTTTTT. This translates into CASTELAANTGELFF. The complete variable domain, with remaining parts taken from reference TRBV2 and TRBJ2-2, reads EPEVTQTPSHQVTQMGQEVILRCVPISNHLYFYWYRQILGQKVEFLVSFYNNEISEKSEIFDDQFSVERPDGSNFTLKIRSTKLEDSAMYFCASTELAANTGELFFGEGSRLTVL.

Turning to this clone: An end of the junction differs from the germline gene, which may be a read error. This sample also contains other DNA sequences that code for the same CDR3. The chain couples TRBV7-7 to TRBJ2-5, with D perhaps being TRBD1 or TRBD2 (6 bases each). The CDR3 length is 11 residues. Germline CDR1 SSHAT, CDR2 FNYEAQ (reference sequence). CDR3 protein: CASKGGETQYF. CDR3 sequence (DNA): TGTGCTAGCAAGGGGGGAGAAACCCAGTACTTC.

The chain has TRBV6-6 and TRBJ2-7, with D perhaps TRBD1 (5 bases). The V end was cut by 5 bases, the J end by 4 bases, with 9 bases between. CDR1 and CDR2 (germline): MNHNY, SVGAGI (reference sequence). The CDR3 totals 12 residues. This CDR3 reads CASSPQGYEQYF. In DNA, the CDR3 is TGTGCCAGCAGTCCCCAGGGTTACGAGCAGTACTTC.